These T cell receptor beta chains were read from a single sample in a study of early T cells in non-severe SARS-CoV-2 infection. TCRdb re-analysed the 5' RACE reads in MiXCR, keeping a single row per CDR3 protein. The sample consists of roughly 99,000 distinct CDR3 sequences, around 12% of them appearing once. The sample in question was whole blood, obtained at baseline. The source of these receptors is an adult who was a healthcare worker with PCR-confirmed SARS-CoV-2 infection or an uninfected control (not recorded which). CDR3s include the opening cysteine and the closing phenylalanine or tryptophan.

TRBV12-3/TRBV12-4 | CASSPAGELFF
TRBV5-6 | CASGGHRQETFF
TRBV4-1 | CASSQESVRPYNEQFF
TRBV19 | CASSRLAGGAETQYF
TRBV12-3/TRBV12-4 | CASSFAGGPNEQFF
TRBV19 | CASSIGNEQFF
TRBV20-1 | CSARVAGLEGYTF
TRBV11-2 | CASSSRDKFLAGGPGNEQFF
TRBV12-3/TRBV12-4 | CASSRDGGLGSYNEQFF
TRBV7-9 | CASSLIRTEAFF
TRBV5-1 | CASSLSGSGEQYF
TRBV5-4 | CASSLAARANEKLFF
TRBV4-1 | CASSQGQGLNEQFF
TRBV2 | CASSEQGLHYGYTF
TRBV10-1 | CASSESMTSGKETQYF
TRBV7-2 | CASSPRRGALVEQFF
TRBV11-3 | CASSLGGGGRDTEAFF
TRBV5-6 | CASSRTGALTENQPQHF
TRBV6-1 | CASSVEAGPLRDTQYF
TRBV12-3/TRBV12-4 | CASSLAGDGSHEKLFF
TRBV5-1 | CASSPTTGSYEQYF
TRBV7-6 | CASSLVNLGTEAFF
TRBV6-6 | CASSKADSNQPQHF
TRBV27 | CASKERTGTNTEAFF
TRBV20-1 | CSARAGEAHQPQHF
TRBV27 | CASSNSPRGNTIYF
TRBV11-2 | CASSLRRGTAKNIQYF
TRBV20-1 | CSALRDRGEEQYF
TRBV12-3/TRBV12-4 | CASSQAEGDTQYF
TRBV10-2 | CASSEWSSGGGEQFF
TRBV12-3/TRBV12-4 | CASTQSPLSYEQYF
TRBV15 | CATSRDEWNLTGELFF
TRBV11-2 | CASSISGTTGELFF
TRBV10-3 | CAISLPRHEQYF
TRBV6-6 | CASSPPQSYTIYF
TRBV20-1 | CSAVLTGAPTFNYGYTF
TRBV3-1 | CASSLRLLRGPSSYNEQFF
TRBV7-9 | CASTSGTSSYNEQFF
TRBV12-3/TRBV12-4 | CASSLEGTISGNTIYF
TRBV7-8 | CASSSRDNQSPSGANVLTF
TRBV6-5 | CASSQRGLAGNEQYF